A single T cell receptor (beta chain) is shown here with its context. The CDR3 has 14 amino acids. The germline V gene encodes CDR1 SGHNT and CDR2 YYREEE (reference sequence). V gave up 6 bases and J gave up 7 bases, with 17 bases separating them. This record comes from a study of T cell repertoires in cytomegalovirus infection. TCRdb analysed the reads with MiXCR anew, one entry per CDR3 protein. The table has just under 300,000 distinct CDR3 sequences, around 9.6% seen once. The chain employs TRBV5-4 and TRBJ2-1, with a tentative D call TRBD1 (6 bases). This TCR derives from a human donor in good health (CMV status not recorded). Some clones in this sample may be carry-over from other donors' samples. Sequencing was done on a sample of PBMCs. CDR3 DNA sequence: TGTGCCAGCACCGTTGGTGGGGGCAGGAATGAGCAGTTCTTC. Translating gives CASTVGGGRNEQFF.